This T cell receptor beta chain appears in the sequencing data of a study of shared clonotypes between healthy human individuals. The ends were cut back, 2 bases at V and 5 bases at J, with 7 bases in the middle. CDR1 and CDR2 (germline): MDHEN, SYDVKM. The CDR3 runs 12 residues. Those who donated, Caucasian adults without exception, all lived in Nashville, Tennessee. The table came from immunoSEQ multiplex PCR; TCRdb's copy has only in-frame clones and leaves some out. The data contain 85,000 to 100,000 clones, roughly three quarters of them seen just once; the ten biggest clones take up approximately 53%.

The receptor's source is a man aged 25-40 years in good health. The sequencing sample was made of memory CD8+ T cells sorted from blood. Described subset: CD45RO+ cells pooled with CCR7-negative TemRA cells. The chain is built from TRBV28 and TRBJ2-7; D gene unclear. The CDR3 loop reads CASSLPLHEQYF. The CDR3 DNA sequence: TGTGCCAGCAGTTTACCTTTACACGAGCAGTACTTC.